The 3 T cell receptor beta chains below were found in one sample sequenced in a study of blood T cell repertoires in COVID-19. TCRdb keeps only in-frame clones here, not all; method: immunoSEQ multiplex PCR. The sample has around 230,000 clones; approximately 88% are singletons. The sample taken for sequencing was PBMCs or T cells enriched from blood (not recorded which). The receptors were gathered from a man aged 18-30 years with acute COVID-19.

The chain uses TRBV4-2 and TRBJ1-1; D is unclear. Germline V gene data show CDR1 as LGHNA and CDR2 as YNFKEQ. There are 14 residues in the CDR3. V gave up 0 bases and J gave up 10 bases, with 15 bases separating them. The CDR3 region has the DNA TGTGCCAGCAGCCAAGAGAGGTACGAACTGGTAGCTTTCTTT. Its translation is CASSQERYELVAFF.

This rearrangement joins TRBV5-5 to TRBJ2-7, with 8 bases aligning to TRBD1. The junction had 7 bases not matched to a gene; V was cut back by 4 bases and J by 1 base. The CDR3 sequence is 15 residues long. Germline values: CDR1 SGHKS, CDR2 YYEKEE (reference sequence). The CDR3 reads CASSEGQGASYEQYF. CDR3 DNA sequence: TGTGCCAGCAGCGAGGGTCAGGGGGCGTCCTACGAGCAGTACTTC.

The chain uses TRBV6-5 and TRBJ2-3; the match to TRBD2 covers 8 bases. The CDR3 consists of 14 residues. Germline V lookup: CDR1 MNHEY, CDR2 SVGAGI. The V segment lost 6 bases and the J segment 6 bases; nucleotides outside the gene matches: 8. CDR3 residues: CASSHGRASDTQYF. The CDR3 region has the DNA TGTGCCAGCAGCCACGGGAGGGCCAGCGATACGCAGTATTTT.